This TCR beta chain was captured by sequencing in a study of identical twins. This CDR3 is 17 amino acids long. V trimming: 6 bases; J trimming: 4 bases; junction bases outside the gene matches: 12. Germline CDR1 and CDR2: MNHEY and SVGEGT. Remarks on this clonotype: A much larger clonotype is one base distant, so this may be a read error.

Template switching added a universal primer site; cDNA carried unique molecular identifiers. Each CDR3 protein is one row after TCRdb ran MiXCR on the 5' RACE reads. The data contain some 690,000 distinct CDR3 sequences, approximately 22% of them seen just once; the ten biggest clones take up about 4.5%. These data also formed part of another study, on T cells expressing NK-cell markers. That paper adds: Top CD8+ clonotypes included the dominant CD3+CD56+NKG2C+ clonotypes in 5 or 6 donors.

The sequenced material came from PBMCs. This receptor was identified in a woman under 30 in good health. The chain has TRBV6-2 or TRBV6-3 and TRBJ2-3; 11 nucleotides agree with TRBD2. CDR3 coding DNA: TGTGCCAGCAGCCCGCCCGTTAGCGGGGGGGCCTCAGATACGCAGTATTTT. Its protein is CASSPPVSGGASDTQYF.